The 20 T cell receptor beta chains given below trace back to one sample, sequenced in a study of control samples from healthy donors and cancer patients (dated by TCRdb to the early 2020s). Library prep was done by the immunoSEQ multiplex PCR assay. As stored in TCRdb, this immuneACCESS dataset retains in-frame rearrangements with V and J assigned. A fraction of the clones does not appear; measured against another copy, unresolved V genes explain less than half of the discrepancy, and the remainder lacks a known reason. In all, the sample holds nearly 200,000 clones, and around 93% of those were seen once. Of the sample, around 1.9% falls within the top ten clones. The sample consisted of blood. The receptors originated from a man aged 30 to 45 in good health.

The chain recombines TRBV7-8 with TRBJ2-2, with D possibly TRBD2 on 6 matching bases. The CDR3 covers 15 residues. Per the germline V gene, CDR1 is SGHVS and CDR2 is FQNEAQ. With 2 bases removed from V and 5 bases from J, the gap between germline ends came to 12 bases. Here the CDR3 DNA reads TGTGCCAGCAGCTTATCCACGACTAGAACCGGGGAGCTGTTTTTT. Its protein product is CASSLSTTRTGELFF.

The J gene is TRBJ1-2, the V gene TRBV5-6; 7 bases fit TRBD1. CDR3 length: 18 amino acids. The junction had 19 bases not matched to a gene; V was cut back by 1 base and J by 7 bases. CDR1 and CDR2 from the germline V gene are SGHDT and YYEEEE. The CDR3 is CASSLIEGKSQGDGGYTF. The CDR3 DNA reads TGTGCCAGCAGCTTGATAGAGGGTAAATCCCAGGGGGACGGTGGCTACACCTTC.

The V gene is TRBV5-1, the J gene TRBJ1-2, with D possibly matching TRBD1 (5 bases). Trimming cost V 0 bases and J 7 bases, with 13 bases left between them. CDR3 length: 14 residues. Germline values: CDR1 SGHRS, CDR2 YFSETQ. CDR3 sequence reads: CASSLAAGISGYTF. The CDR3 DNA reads TGCGCCAGCAGCTTGGCTGCAGGGATCTCTGGCTACACCTTC.

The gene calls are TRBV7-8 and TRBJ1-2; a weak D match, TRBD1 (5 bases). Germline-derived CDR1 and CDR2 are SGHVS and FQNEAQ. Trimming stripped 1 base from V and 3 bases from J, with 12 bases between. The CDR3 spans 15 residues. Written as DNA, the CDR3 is TGTGCCAGCAGCTTAGAGGTGGGGCTTGACTATGGCTACACCTTC. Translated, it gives CASSLEVGLDYGYTF. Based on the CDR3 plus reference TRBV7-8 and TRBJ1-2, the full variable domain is GAGVSQSPRYKVAKRGQDVALRCDPISGHVSLFWYQQALGQGPEFLTYFQNEAQLDKSGLPSDRFFAERPEGSVSTLKIQRTQQEDSAVYLCASSLEVGLDYGYTFGSGTRLTVV.

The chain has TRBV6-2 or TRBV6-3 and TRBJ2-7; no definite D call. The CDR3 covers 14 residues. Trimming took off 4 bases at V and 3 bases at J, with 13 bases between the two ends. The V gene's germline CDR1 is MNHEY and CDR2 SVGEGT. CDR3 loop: CASSSQPLGYEQYF. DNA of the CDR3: TGTGCCAGCAGTTCGCAGCCTTTGGGCTACGAGCAGTACTTC.

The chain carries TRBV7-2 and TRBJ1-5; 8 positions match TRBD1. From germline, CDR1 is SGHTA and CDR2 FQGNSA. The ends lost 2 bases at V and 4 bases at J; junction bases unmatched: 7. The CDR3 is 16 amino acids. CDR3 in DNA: TGTGCCAGCAGCTTATTAGGACAGGGCCAGAATCAGCCCCAGCATTTT. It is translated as CASSLLGQGQNQPQHF.

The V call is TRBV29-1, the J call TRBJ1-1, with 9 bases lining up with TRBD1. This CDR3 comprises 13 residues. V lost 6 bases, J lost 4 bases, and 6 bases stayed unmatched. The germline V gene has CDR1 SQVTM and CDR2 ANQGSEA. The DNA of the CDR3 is TGCAGCGTCGGACAGGGGTTTGGCACTGAAGCTTTCTTT. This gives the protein CSVGQGFGTEAFF.

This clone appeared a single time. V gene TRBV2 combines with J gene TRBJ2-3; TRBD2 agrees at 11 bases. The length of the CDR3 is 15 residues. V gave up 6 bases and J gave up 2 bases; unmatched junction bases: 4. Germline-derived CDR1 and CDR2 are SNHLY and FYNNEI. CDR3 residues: CASSVAGGYTDTQYF. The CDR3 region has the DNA TGTGCCAGCAGCGTAGCGGGGGGGTACACAGATACGCAGTATTTT.

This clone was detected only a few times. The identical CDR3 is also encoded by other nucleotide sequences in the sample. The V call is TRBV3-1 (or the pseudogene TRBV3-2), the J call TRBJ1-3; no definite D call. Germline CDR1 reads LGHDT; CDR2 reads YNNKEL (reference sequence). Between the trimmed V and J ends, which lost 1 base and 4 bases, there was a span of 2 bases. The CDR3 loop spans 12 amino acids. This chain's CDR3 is CASSQGGNTIYF. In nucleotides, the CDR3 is TGTGCCAGCAGCCAAGGGGGAAACACCATATATTTT.

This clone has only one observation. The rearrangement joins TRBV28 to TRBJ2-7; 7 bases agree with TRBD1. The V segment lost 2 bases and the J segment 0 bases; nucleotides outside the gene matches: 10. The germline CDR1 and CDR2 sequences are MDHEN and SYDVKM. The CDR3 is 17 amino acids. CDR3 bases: TGTGCCAGCAGTTTACTTTCGGCCGGGGACAGCTCCTACGAGCAGTACTTC. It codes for CASSLLSAGDSSYEQYF.

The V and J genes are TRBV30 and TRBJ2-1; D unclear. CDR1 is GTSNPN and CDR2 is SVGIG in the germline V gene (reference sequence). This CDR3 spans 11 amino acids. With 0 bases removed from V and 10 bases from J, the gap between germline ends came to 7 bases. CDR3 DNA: TGTGCCTGGAGTGTACAACTGGAGCAGTTCTTC. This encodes CAWSVQLEQFF.

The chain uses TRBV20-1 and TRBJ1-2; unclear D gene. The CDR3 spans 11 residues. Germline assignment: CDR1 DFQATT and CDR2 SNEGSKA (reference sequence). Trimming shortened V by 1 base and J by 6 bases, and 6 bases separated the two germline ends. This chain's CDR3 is CSARGVDGYTF. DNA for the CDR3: TGCAGTGCTAGAGGGGTCGATGGCTACACCTTC.

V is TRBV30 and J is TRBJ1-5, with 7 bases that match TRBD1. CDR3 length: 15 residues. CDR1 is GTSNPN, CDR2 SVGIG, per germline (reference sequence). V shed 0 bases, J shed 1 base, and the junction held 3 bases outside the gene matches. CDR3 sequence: CAWSVGGLSNQPQHF. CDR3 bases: TGTGCCTGGAGTGTAGGGGGCCTAAGCAATCAGCCCCAGCATTTT.

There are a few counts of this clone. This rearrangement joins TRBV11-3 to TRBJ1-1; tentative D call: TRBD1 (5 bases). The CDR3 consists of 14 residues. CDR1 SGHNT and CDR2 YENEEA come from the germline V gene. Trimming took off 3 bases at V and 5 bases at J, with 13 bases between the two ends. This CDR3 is CASSFGGRETEAFF. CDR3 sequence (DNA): TGTGCCAGCAGCTTCGGAGGCAGGGAGACTGAAGCTTTCTTT.

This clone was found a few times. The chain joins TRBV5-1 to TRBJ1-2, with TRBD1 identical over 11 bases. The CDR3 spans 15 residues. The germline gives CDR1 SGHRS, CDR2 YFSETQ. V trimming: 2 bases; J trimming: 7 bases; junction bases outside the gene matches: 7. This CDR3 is CASSFTGQGAGGYTF. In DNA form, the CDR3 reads TGCGCCAGCAGCTTTACCGGACAGGGGGCAGGTGGCTACACCTTC.

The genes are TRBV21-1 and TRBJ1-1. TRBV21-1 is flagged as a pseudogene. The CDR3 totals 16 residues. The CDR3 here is CASSKALGASGTEAFF. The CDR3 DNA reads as TGTGCCAGCAGCAAAGCGCTCGGGGCCAGCGGCACTGAAGCTTTCTTT.

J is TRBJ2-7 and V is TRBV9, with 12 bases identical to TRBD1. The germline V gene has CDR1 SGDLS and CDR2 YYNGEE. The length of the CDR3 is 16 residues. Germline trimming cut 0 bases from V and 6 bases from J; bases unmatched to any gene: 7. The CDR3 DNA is TGTGCCAGCAGCGTAGCGGGGACAGGGGGCCAGGGCGAGCAGTACTTC. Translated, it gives CASSVAGTGGQGEQYF.

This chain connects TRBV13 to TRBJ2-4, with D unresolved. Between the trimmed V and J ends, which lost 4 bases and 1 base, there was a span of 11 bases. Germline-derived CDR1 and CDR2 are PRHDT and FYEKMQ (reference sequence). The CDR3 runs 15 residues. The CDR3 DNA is TGTGCCAGCAGCTCCGTGGGTACGGCCAAAAACATTCAGTACTTC. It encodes CASSSVGTAKNIQYF.

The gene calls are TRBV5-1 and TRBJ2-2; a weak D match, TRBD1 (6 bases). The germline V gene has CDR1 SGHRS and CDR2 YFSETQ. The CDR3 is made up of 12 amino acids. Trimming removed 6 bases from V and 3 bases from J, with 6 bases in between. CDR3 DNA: TGCGCCAGCAACAGGGACACCGGGGAGCTGTTTTTT. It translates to CASNRDTGELFF.

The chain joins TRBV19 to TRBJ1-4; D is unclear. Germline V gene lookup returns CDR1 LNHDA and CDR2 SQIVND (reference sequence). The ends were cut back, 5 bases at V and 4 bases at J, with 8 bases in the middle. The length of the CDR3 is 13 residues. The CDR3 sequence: CASSQQINEKLFF. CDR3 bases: TGTGCCAGTAGTCAACAGATTAATGAAAAACTGTTTTTT.